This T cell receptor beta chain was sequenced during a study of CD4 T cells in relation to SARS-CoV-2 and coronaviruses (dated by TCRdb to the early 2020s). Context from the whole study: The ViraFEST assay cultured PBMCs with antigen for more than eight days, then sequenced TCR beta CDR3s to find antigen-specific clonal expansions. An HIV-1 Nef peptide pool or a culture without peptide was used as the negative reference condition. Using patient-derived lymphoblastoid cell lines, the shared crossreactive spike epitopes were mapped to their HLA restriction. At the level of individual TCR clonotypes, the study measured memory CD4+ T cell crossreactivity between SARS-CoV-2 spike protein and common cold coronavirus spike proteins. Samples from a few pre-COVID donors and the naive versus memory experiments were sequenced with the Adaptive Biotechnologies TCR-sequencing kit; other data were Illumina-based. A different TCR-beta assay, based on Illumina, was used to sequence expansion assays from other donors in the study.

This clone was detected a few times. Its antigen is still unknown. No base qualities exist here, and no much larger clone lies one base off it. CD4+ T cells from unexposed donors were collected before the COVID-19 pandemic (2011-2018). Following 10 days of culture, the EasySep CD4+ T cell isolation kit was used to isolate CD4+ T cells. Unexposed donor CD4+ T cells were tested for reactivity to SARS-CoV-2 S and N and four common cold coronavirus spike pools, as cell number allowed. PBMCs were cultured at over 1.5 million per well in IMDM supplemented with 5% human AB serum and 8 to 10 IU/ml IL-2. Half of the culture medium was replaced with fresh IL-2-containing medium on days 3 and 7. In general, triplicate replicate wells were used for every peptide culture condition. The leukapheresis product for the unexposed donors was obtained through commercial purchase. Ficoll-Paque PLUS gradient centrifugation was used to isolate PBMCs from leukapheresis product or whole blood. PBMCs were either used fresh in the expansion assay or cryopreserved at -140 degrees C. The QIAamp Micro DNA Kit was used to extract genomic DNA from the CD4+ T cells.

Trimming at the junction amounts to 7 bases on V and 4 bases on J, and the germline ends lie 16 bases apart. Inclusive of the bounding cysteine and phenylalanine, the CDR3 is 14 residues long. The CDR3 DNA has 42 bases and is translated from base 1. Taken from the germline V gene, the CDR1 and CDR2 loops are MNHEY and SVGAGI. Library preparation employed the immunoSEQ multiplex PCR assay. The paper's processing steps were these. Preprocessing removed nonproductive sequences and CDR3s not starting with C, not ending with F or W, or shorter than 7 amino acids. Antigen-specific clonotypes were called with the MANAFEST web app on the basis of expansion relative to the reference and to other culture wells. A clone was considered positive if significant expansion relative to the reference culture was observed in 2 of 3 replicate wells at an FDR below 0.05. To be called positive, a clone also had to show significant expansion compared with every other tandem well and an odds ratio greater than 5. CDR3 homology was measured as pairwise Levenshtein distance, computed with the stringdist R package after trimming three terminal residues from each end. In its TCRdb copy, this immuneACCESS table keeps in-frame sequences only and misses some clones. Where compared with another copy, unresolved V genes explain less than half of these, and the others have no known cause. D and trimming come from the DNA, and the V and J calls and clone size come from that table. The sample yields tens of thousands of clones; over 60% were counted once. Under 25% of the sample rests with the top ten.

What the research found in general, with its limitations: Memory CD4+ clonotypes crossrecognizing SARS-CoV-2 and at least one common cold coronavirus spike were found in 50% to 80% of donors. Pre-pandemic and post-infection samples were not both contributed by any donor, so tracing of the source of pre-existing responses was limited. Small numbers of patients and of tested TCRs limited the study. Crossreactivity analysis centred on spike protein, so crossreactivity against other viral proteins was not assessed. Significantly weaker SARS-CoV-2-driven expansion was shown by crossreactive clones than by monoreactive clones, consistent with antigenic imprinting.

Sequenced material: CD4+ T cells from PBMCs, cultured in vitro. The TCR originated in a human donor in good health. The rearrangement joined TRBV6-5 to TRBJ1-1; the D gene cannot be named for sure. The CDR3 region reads CASMRDPAATEAFF. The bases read TGTGCCAGCATGAGAGATCCGGCGGCCACTGAAGCTTTCTTT.